The sample holds a few counts of the clone carrying this TCR beta chain. The antigen is unknown. The data originate from a study of glioma-infiltrating T cells after dendritic cell vaccination. Across the study: Dendritic cell vaccine was injected intradermally three times, biweekly. Study findings and constraints: Few patients contributed both blood and tumor specimens.

Sequencing used immunoSEQ multiplex PCR; TCRdb keeps in-frame clones, though not all of them. Of tens of thousands of clones in the sample, about four fifths were seen once. CDR3 length equals 18 residues. Germline lookup yields CDR1 SGDLS and CDR2 YYNGEE. V was pared by 3 bases and J by 0 bases, with 14 bases of the junction left unmatched. Sequencing used blood, obtained before dendritic cell vaccination. This clonotype was obtained from a human donor with glioblastoma. The rearrangement joins TRBV9 to TRBJ2-5, with TRBD2 identical over 7 bases. CDR3 nucleotides: TGTGCCAGCAGCGCCTCAACGGCAGCGGGGACTTACCAAGAGACCCAGTACTTC. As protein: CASSASTAAGTYQETQYF.